One sample yielded the 8 T cell receptor beta chains listed below, sequenced in a study of OX40 agonist ivuxolimab in advanced cancers. Sequencing was performed with immunoSEQ multiplex PCR; in TCRdb, only in-frame clones are kept and a portion is missing. Here the sample spans 90,000 to 100,000 clones, approximately 86% being singletons. The sample here was CD4+ or CD8+ T cells sorted from blood, taken in a trial of the OX40 agonist ivuxolimab. Receptors were obtained from an adult with an advanced solid tumor such as melanoma, head and neck, liver or kidney cancer.

The J gene is TRBJ1-5, the V gene TRBV19; no clear D gene. Germline V lookup: CDR1 LNHDA, CDR2 SQIVND (reference sequence). This CDR3 spans 13 amino acids. The V end was cut by 3 bases, the J end by 10 bases, with 13 bases between. In nucleotides, the CDR3 is TGTGCCAGTAGTATGAGGGTTAGGGAACCCCAGCATTTT. Its translation is CASSMRVREPQHF.

The rearrangement uses TRBV5-8 and TRBJ1-5; possible D gene TRBD1, 5 bases. CDR1 is SGHTS and CDR2 is YDEGEE in the germline V gene. The CDR3 consists of 13 residues. V gave up 4 bases and J gave up 7 bases, with 12 bases separating them. For the CDR3, the DNA is TGTGCCAGCAGCCCAGGGTCCGGGCAGCCCCAGCATTTT. Protein: CASSPGSGQPQHF.

The rearrangement links TRBV28 to TRBJ1-5; 11 nucleotides match TRBD1. From germline, CDR1 is MDHEN and CDR2 SYDVKM. The CDR3 contains 15 residues. The ends lost 6 bases at V and 6 bases at J; junction bases unmatched: 7. CDR3 nucleotide sequence: TGTGCCAGCAGGCCCGGGACAGGGGGTCTTCAGCCCCAGCATTTT. It is translated as CASRPGTGGLQPQHF.

This chain uses TRBV5-8 with TRBJ1-2; the D is unclear. This CDR3 has 14 residues. V lost 2 bases, J lost 8 bases, and 16 bases lay in between. Germline lookup yields CDR1 SGHTS and CDR2 YDEGEE. CDR3 bases: TGTGCCAGCAGCTTCCAAACTCTACAAAACGGCTACACCTTC. Translation gives CASSFQTLQNGYTF.

This rearrangement joins TRBV6-6 to TRBJ1-6; D is ambiguous. V was shortened by 6 bases and J by 7 bases, with 13 bases between the two germline ends. The germline V gene encodes CDR1 MNHNY and CDR2 SVGAGI (reference sequence). The CDR3 loop spans 14 amino acids. The CDR3 loop is CASSPGVGNSPLHF. CDR3 bases: TGTGCCAGCAGCCCCGGGGTGGGGAATTCACCCCTCCACTTT.

J is TRBJ1-5 and V is TRBV6-1; D gene uncertain. Germline values: CDR1 MNHNS, CDR2 SASEGT. V was trimmed by 8 bases and J by 4 bases, leaving 12 bases between them. The CDR3 totals 13 residues. The CDR3 sequence is CASVPGVNQPQHF. The CDR3 DNA follows: TGTGCCAGCGTCCCTGGAGTGAATCAGCCCCAGCATTTT.

This rearrangement joins TRBV19 to TRBJ2-7, with D hard to call. From germline, CDR1 is LNHDA and CDR2 SQIVND (reference sequence). CDR3 size: 14 residues. The V end lost 3 bases, the J end lost 6 bases, and 15 bases lay between the germline ends. CDR3 in DNA: TGTGCCAGTAGTATTGCAAGGAGTCACGGCGAGCAGTACTTC. Its translation is CASSIARSHGEQYF. Variable domain in full (rest from reference TRBV19 and TRBJ2-7): DGGITQSPKYLFRKEGQNVTLSCEQNLNHDAMYWYRQDPGQGLRLIYYSQIVNDFQKGDIAEGYSVSREKKESFPLTVTSAQKNPTAFYLCASSIARSHGEQYFGPGTRLTVT.

V and J are TRBV23-1 and TRBJ2-5, with D perhaps matching TRBD2 (6 bases). TRBV23-1 carries the ORF label, with uncertain function. V gave up 0 bases and J gave up 5 bases, with 13 bases separating them. The CDR3 runs 15 residues. The CDR3 spells CASSQSAEGLETQYF. In nucleotides, the CDR3 is TGCGCCAGCAGTCAATCAGCGGAGGGGCTGGAGACCCAGTACTTC.